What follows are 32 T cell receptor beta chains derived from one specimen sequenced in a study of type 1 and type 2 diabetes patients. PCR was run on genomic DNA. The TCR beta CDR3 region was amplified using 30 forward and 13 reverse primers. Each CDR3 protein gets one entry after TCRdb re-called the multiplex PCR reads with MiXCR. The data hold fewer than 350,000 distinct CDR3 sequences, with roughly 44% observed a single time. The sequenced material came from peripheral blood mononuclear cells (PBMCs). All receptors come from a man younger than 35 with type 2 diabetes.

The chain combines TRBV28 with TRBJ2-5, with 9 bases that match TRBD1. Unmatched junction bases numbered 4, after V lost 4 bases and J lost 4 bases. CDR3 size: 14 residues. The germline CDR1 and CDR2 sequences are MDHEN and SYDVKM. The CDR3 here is CASSSQTGGETQYF. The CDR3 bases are TGTGCCAGCAGTTCACAGACAGGGGGAGAGACCCAGTACTTC.

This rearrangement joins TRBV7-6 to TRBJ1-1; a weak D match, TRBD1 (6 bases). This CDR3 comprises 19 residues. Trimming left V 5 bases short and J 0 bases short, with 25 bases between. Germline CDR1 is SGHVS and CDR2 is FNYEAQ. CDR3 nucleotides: TGTGCCAGCAGCGCGGCCTCCCTAACAGGGCTGGCGTTGAACACTGAAGCTTTCTTT. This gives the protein CASSAASLTGLALNTEAFF.

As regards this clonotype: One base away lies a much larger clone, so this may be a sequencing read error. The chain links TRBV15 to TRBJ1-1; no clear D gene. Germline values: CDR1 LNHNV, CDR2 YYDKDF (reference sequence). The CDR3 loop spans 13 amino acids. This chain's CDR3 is CATSRAVNTEASF. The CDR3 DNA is TGTGCCACCAGCAGAGCAGTGAACACTGAAGCTTCCTTT.

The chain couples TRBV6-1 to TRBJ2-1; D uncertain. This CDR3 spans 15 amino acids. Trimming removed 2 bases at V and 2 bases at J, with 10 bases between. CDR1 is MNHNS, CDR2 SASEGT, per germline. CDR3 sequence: CASSEKVDPYNEQFF. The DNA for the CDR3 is TGTGCCAGCAGTGAAAAGGTGGACCCCTACAATGAGCAGTTCTTC.

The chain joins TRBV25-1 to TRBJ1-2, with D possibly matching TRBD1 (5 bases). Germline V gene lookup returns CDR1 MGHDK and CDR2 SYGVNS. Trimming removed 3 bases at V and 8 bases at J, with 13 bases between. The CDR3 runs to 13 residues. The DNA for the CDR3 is TGTGCCAGCAGTGACCAGGGCGGGCGCGGCTACACCTTC. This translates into CASSDQGGRGYTF.

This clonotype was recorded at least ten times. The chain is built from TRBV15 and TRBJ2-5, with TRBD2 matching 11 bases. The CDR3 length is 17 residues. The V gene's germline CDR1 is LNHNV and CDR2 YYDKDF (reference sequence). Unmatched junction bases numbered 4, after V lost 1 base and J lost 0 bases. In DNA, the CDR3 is TGTGCCACCAGCAGAGTAGGGACTAGCGGATACCAAGAGACCCAGTACTTC. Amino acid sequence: CATSRVGTSGYQETQYF.

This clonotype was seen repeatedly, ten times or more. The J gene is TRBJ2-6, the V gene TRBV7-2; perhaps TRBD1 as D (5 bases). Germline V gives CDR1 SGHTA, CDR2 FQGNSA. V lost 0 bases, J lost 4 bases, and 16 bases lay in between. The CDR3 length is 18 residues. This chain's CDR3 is CASSLAPRGKAGANVLTF. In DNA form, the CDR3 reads TGTGCCAGCAGCTTAGCTCCTAGGGGAAAGGCGGGGGCCAACGTCCTGACTTTC.

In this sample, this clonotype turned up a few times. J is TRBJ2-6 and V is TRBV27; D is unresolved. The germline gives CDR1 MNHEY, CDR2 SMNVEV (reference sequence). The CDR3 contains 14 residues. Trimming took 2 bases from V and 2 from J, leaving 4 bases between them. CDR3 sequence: CASSLMPGANVLTF. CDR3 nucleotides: TGTGCCAGCAGTTTAATGCCTGGGGCCAACGTCCTGACTTTC.

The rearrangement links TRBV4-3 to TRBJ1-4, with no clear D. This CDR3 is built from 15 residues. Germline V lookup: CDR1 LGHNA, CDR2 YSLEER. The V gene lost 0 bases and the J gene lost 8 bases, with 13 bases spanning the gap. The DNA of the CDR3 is TGCGCCAGCAGCCAAGAACGGGCCAAAGGAGAAAAACTGTTTTTT. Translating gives CASSQERAKGEKLFF.

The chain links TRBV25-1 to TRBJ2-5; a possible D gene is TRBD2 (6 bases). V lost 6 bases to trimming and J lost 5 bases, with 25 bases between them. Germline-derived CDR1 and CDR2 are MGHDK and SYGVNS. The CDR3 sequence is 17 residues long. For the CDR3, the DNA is TGTGCCAGCAGCCAAGGGCGTCGGAGTGGGGGGAGCGAGACCCAGTACTTC. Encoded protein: CASSQGRRSGGSETQYF.

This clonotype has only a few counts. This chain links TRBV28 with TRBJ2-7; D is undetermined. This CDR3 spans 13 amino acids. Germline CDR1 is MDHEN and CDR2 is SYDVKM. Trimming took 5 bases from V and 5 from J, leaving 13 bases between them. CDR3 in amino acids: CASSIQIENEQYF. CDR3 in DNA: TGTGCCAGCAGTATACAGATCGAGAACGAGCAGTACTTC. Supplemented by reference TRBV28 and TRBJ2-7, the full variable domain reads DVKVTQSSRYLVKRTGEKVFLECVQDMDHENMFWYRQDPGLGLRLIYFSYDVKMKEKGDIPEGYSVSREKKERFSLILESASTNQTSMYLCASSIQIENEQYFGPGTRLTVT.

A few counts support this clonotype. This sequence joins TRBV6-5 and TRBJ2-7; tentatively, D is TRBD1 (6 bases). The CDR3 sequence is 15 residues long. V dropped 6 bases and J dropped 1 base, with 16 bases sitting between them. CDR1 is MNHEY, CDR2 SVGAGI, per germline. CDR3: CASSLRDTSSYEQYF. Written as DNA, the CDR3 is TGTGCCAGCAGCCTCCGGGACACGAGTTCCTACGAGCAGTACTTC.

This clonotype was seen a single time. The CDR3 is CASSVAADTQYF. The CDR3 coding sequence is TGTGCCAGCAGTGTGGCAGCAGATACGCAGTATTTT. The chain couples TRBV2 to TRBJ2-3, with unresolved D. Germline CDR1 reads SNHLY; CDR2 reads FYNNEI. V was trimmed by 4 bases and J by 4 bases, leaving 6 bases between them. This CDR3 contains 12 residues.

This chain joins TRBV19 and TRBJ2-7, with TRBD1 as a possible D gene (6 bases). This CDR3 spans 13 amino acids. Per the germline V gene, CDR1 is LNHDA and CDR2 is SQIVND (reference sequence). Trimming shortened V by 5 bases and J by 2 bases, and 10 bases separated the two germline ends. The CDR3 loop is CASSEQGPYEQYF. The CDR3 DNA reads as TGTGCCAGTAGTGAACAGGGCCCCTACGAGCAGTACTTC.

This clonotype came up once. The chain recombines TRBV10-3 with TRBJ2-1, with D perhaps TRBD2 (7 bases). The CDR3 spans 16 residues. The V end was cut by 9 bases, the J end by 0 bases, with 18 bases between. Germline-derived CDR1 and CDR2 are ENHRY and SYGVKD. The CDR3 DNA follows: TGTGCCATAGGGGGAGGGGATTGGAGCTCCTACAATGAGCAGTTCTTC. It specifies CAIGGGDWSSYNEQFF.

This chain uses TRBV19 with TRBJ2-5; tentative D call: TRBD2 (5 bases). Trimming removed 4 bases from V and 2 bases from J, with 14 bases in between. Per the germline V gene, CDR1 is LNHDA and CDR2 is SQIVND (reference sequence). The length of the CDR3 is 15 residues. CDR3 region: CASSTDRGVQETQYF. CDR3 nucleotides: TGTGCCAGTAGTACTGACCGGGGAGTACAAGAGACCCAGTACTTC. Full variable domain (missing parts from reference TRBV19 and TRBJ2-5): DGGITQSPKYLFRKEGQNVTLSCEQNLNHDAMYWYRQDPGQGLRLIYYSQIVNDFQKGDIAEGYSVSREKKESFPLTVTSAQKNPTAFYLCASSTDRGVQETQYFGPGTRLLVL.

This chain's CDR3 is CASISREQGVGEQYF. The CDR3, as DNA: TGTGCCAGCATTAGCCGAGAACAGGGGGTGGGGGAGCAGTACTTC. V is TRBV7-2 and J is TRBJ2-7; 8 bases match TRBD1. CDR1 is SGHTA and CDR2 is FQGNSA in the germline V gene. The junction had 15 bases not matched to a gene; V was cut back by 7 bases and J by 7 bases. The CDR3 length is 15 residues.

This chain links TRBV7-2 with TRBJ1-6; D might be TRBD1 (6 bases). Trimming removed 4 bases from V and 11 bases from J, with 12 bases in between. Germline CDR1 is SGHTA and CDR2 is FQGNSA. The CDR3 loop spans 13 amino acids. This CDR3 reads CASSSNRVTPLHF. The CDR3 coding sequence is TGTGCCAGCAGCTCTAACAGGGTTACACCCCTCCACTTT.

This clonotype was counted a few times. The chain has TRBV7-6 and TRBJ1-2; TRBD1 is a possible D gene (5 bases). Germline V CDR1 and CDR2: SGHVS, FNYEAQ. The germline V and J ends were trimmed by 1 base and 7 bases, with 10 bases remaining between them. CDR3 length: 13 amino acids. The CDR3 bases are TGTGCCAGCAGCTTAGGGCCAGGGTCTGGCTACACCTTC. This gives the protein CASSLGPGSGYTF.

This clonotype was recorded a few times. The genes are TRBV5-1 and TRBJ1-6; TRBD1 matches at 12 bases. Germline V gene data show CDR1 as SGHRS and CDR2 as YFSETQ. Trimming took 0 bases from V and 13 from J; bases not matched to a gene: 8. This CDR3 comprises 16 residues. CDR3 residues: CASSLAGQGAFSPLHF. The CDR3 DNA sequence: TGCGCCAGCAGCTTGGCGGGACAGGGGGCTTTTTCGCCCCTCCACTTT.

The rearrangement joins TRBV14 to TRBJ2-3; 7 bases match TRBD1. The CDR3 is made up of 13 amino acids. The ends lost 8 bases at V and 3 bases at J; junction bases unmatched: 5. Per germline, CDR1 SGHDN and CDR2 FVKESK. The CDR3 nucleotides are TGTGCCAGCGGACCGACAGGGACAGATACGCAGTATTTT. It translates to CASGPTGTDTQYF.

The chain's CDR3 is CASSLSPSHEQFF. CDR3 coding DNA: TGTGCCAGCAGTTTATCCCCCAGCCATGAGCAGTTCTTC. The chain recombines TRBV27 with TRBJ2-1; no clear D. V was trimmed by 0 bases and J by 8 bases, leaving 8 bases between them. The CDR3 has 13 amino acids. Germline V gene sequence: CDR1 MNHEY, CDR2 SMNVEV (reference sequence).

The CDR3 spells CASSLVPANTGELFF. CDR3 bases: TGTGCCAGCAGCTTAGTCCCAGCTAACACCGGGGAGCTGTTTTTT. The J gene is TRBJ2-2, the V gene TRBV27; D is undetermined. Trimming pared 6 bases from V and 2 bases from J, leaving 13 bases between. CDR3 size: 15 residues. CDR1 and CDR2 (germline): MNHEY, SMNVEV (reference sequence).

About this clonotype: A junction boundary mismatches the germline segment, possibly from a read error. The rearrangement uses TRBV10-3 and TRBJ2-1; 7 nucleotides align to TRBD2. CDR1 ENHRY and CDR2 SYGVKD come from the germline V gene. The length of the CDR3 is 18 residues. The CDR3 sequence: CAIRELGGPESLANEQFF. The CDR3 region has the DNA TGTGCCATCAGAGAGTTGGGAGGGCCTGAGTCGCTGGCCAATGAGCAGTTCTTC.

The chain's CDR3 is CASSLALAGSVNEQFF. The DNA of the CDR3 is TGCGCCAGCAGCTTGGCTCTGGCGGGATCCGTCAATGAGCAGTTCTTC. The rearrangement joins TRBV5-1 to TRBJ2-1; possibly TRBD2 for D (6 bases). The CDR3 has 16 amino acids. Germline V lookup: CDR1 SGHRS, CDR2 YFSETQ. Between the trimmed V and J ends, which lost 0 bases and 6 bases, there was a span of 16 bases. The entire variable domain, with the rest obtained from reference TRBV5-1 and TRBJ2-1, is as follows: KAGVTQTPRYLIKTRGQQVTLSCSPISGHRSVSWYQQTPGQGLQFLFEYFSETQRNKGNFPGRFSGRQFSNSRSEMNVSTLELGDSALYLCASSLALAGSVNEQFFGPGTRLTVL.

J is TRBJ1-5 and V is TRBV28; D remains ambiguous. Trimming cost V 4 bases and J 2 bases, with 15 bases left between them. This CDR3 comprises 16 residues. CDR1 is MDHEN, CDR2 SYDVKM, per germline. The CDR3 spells CASSSPRAIRNQPQHF. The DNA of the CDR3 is TGTGCCAGCAGTTCACCCCGGGCAATACGCAATCAGCCCCAGCATTTT.

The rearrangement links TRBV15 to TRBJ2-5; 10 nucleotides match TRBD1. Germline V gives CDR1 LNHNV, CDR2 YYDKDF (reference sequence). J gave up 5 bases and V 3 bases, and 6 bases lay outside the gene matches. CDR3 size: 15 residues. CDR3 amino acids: CATSRKGQGRETQYF. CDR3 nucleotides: TGTGCCACCAGCAGGAAGGGACAGGGGAGGGAGACCCAGTACTTC.

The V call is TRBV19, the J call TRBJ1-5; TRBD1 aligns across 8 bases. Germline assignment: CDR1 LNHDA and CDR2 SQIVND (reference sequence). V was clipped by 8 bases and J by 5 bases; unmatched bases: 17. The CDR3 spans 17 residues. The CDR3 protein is CASAGTGHTPRDQPQHF. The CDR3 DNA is TGTGCCAGTGCCGGGACAGGTCACACACCGAGGGATCAGCCCCAGCATTTT.

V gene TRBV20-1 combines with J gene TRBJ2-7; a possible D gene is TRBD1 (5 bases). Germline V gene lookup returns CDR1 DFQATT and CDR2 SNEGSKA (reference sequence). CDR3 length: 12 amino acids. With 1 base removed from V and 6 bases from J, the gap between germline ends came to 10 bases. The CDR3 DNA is TGCAGTGCTAGAGCGGAAGGGGCCGAGCAGTACTTC. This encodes CSARAEGAEQYF.

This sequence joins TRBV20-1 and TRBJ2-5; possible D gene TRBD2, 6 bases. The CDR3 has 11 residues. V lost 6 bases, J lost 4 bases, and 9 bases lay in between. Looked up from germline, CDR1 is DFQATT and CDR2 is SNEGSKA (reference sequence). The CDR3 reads CSACGAETQYF. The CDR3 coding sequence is TGCAGTGCATGCGGGGCAGAGACCCAGTACTTC.

CDR3 protein: CASSRPPNYGYTF. DNA of the CDR3: TGTGCCAGCAGCAGACCACCAAACTATGGCTACACCTTC. The chain uses TRBV2 and TRBJ1-2, with unresolved D. This CDR3 has 13 residues. The V end lost 6 bases, the J end lost 2 bases, and 10 bases lay between the germline ends. The germline V gene encodes CDR1 SNHLY and CDR2 FYNNEI.

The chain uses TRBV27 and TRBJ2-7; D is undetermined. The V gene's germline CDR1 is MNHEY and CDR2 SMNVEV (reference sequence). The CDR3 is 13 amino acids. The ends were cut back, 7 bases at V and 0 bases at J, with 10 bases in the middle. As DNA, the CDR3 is TGTGCCAGCATGGGGATTCCCTCCTACGAGCAGTACTTC. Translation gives CASMGIPSYEQYF.